These 15 T cell receptor beta chains share one sample of origin, sequenced in a study of T cells in Graves' hyperthyroidism and ophthalmopathy (dated by TCRdb to between 2019 and 2020). Library prep was done by multiplex PCR. The instrument given in TCRdb is Illumina HiSeq 2000. TCR beta CDR3 regions were amplified from RNA transcripts. The first round of RT-PCR for the TCR CDR3 was performed with the HTBI primer set and the Qiagen OneStep RT-PCR kit. The public reads were run again by TCRdb, first through fastp at Q25 and then through MiXCR, and only productive beta chains were kept. Records with the same CDR3 protein are collapsed into one entry carrying the most frequent genes and DNA. The sample table lists about 720,000 distinct CDR3 sequences, 16% of them with a count of one. The ten largest clones take up approximately 8.4% of the sample. Specimen: blood. These receptors came from a man aged 18-30 years with Graves' hyperthyroidism.

This clonotype occurred a few times. V usage is TRBV5-8 and J usage is TRBJ2-3, with 7 bases identical to TRBD2. CDR1 and CDR2 (germline): SGHTS, YDEGEE. CDR3 length: 17 amino acids. Trimming cost V 3 bases and J 3 bases; bases outside gene matches: 13. CDR3 residues: CASSSRGVLRWTDTQYF. DNA of the CDR3: TGTGCCAGCAGCTCCCGGGGGGTGCTGCGATGGACAGATACGCAGTATTTT.

V and J are TRBV9 and TRBJ1-1; D uncertain. Trimming cost V 2 bases and J 1 base, with 6 bases left between them. CDR3 length: 13 residues. CDR1 SGDLS and CDR2 YYNGEE come from the germline V gene. CDR3 residues: CASSVGKNTEAFF. The CDR3, as DNA: TGTGCCAGCAGCGTTGGCAAGAACACTGAAGCTTTCTTT.

This clonotype was found a few times. CDR3 residues: CSARGRANTGELFF. Here the CDR3 DNA reads TGCAGTGCTAGAGGGCGAGCGAACACCGGGGAGCTGTTTTTT. V and J are TRBV20-1 and TRBJ2-2; D is ambiguous. Trimming pared 1 base from V and 0 bases from J, leaving 6 bases between. From germline, CDR1 is DFQATT and CDR2 SNEGSKA (reference sequence). The CDR3 totals 14 residues.

This clonotype was recorded at least ten times. V gene TRBV18 combines with J gene TRBJ1-1; D is unresolved. This CDR3 region has 11 residues. Between the trimmed V and J ends, which lost 4 bases and 3 bases, there was a span of 3 bases. Germline V gene data show CDR1 as KGHSH and CDR2 as LQKENI. This chain's CDR3 is CASSLDTEAFF. DNA for the CDR3: TGTGCCAGCTCACTTGACACTGAAGCTTTCTTT. Full variable domain (remainder filled in from reference TRBV18 and TRBJ1-1): NAGVMQNPRHLVRRRGQEARLRCSPMKGHSHVYWYRQLPEEGLKFMVYLQKENIIDESGMPKERFSAEFPKEGPSILRIQQVVRGDSAAYFCASSLDTEAFFGQGTRLTVV.

In this sample, this clonotype turned up a few times. This chain joins TRBV28 and TRBJ2-2, with 12 nucleotides matching TRBD2. The germline V gene has CDR1 MDHEN and CDR2 SYDVKM. CDR3 length equals 16 residues. V trimming: 1 base; J trimming: 7 bases; junction bases outside the gene matches: 4. Here the CDR3 DNA reads TGTGCCAGCAGTTTATTCACTAGCGGGAGGAGCGGGGAGCTGTTTTTT. This sequence encodes CASSLFTSGRSGELFF.

This chain connects TRBV29-1 to TRBJ2-3; D remains unclear. The V end lost 5 bases, the J end lost 1 base, and 7 bases lay between the germline ends. The CDR3 is made up of 12 amino acids. In germline, CDR1 is SQVTM, CDR2 ANQGSEA. CDR3 in amino acids: CSVKVRTDTQYF. CDR3 coding DNA: TGCAGCGTTAAAGTGCGCACAGATACGCAGTATTTT.

J is TRBJ2-1 and V is TRBV2; 11 bases are a match to TRBD2. Germline loops: CDR1 SNHLY, CDR2 FYNNEI. The CDR3 contains 14 residues. J was trimmed by 6 bases and V by 6 bases; bases with no gene match: 4. CDR3 bases: TGTGCCAGCAGCCGCGGGACTAGCGGCAATGAGCAGTTCTTC. As protein: CASSRGTSGNEQFF.

The chain combines TRBV4-1 with TRBJ2-3, with D uncertain. Germline CDR1 MGHRA, CDR2 YSYEKL. Trimming took 0 bases from V and 5 from J, leaving 18 bases between them. CDR3 length: 17 amino acids. CDR3 coding DNA: TGCGCCAGCAGCCAAGAATCGAGCGCCAAGGCGGAAGATACGCAGTATTTT. This encodes CASSQESSAKAEDTQYF.

This clonotype has a count of ten or more. This chain joins TRBV27 and TRBJ2-1, with TRBD1 matching over 8 bases. With 7 bases clipped from V and 6 bases from J, the junction kept 11 bases outside the gene matches. Germline V gene data show CDR1 as MNHEY and CDR2 as SMNVEV (reference sequence). The CDR3 is 15 amino acids. The CDR3 protein is CASMRAGTGFNEQFF. Here the CDR3 DNA reads TGTGCCAGCATGCGAGCCGGGACAGGCTTCAATGAGCAGTTCTTC.

V usage is TRBV27 and J usage is TRBJ1-1, with no clear D. The CDR3 sequence is 13 residues long. V lost 1 base and J lost 3, with 6 bases in between. The germline V gene encodes CDR1 MNHEY and CDR2 SMNVEV (reference sequence). The DNA of the CDR3 is TGTGCCAGCAGTTTATTCTTATACACTGAAGCTTTCTTT. This gives the protein CASSLFLYTEAFF.

This clonotype was counted between two and nine times. The chain couples TRBV6-1 to TRBJ2-3, with D unclear. V was clipped by 5 bases and J by 2 bases, with 11 bases between them. The CDR3 consists of 14 residues. Germline lookup yields CDR1 MNHNS and CDR2 SASEGT. CDR3: CASSIIAATDTQYF. The DNA of the CDR3 is TGTGCCAGCAGTATAATAGCAGCCACAGATACGCAGTATTTT.

This clonotype was found many times. The rearrangement uses TRBV7-9 and TRBJ2-1; no clear D gene. This CDR3 has 14 amino acids. CDR1 is SEHNR and CDR2 is FQNEAQ in the germline V gene (reference sequence). V shed 4 bases and J shed 6 bases, with 13 bases lying between them. CDR3: CASSSGNWINEQFF. The CDR3 region has the DNA TGTGCCAGCAGCTCTGGAAACTGGATCAATGAGCAGTTCTTC.

The chain joins TRBV25-1 to TRBJ2-7; D is uncertain. This CDR3 contains 13 residues. The germline V gene encodes CDR1 MGHDK and CDR2 SYGVNS. Trimming left V 5 bases short and J 2 bases short, with 10 bases between. CDR3 DNA: TGTGCCAGCAGTATCGGGTTCACCTACGAGCAGTACTTC. This encodes CASSIGFTYEQYF.

The V and J genes are TRBV9 and TRBJ2-3, with D hard to call. Germline CDR1 SGDLS, CDR2 YYNGEE. V gave up 0 bases and J gave up 3 bases, with 8 bases separating them. This CDR3 is 14 amino acids long. The CDR3 coding sequence is TGTGCCAGCAGCGTAGAAAGCCGAACAGATACGCAGTATTTT. Residues: CASSVESRTDTQYF.

The chain has TRBV7-3 and TRBJ1-5; D possibly corresponds to TRBD1 (5 bases). In germline, CDR1 is SGHTA, CDR2 FQGTGA. The CDR3 is 13 amino acids. V was shortened by 4 bases and J by 7 bases, with 11 bases between the two germline ends. This CDR3 reads CASSSGWGQPQHF. In nucleotides, the CDR3 is TGTGCCAGCAGCTCTGGGTGGGGCCAGCCCCAGCATTTT.